These T cell receptor beta chains were read from a single sample in a study of blood T cell repertoires in COVID-19. The data were produced by immunoSEQ multiplex PCR, yet TCRdb's version contains in-frame clones alone and is incomplete. The sample carries some 26,000 clones, roughly 90% recorded once. The source material was peripheral blood. The receptors originated from a human donor in a cohort sampled during active COVID-19. Both conserved end residues are part of each CDR3. Each record gives: V gene, J gene, clone size, D gene, CDR3 protein, CDR3 DNA. D genes are given only for firm matches. Clone sizes are given selectively: once, few, many, or a class where the clone is expanded.

TRBV14	TRBJ1-2	-	-	CASSQAGIGYTF	TGTGCCAGCAGCCAAGCAGGGATTGGCTACACCTTC
TRBV18	TRBJ2-4	-	TRBD1	CASSADRVRVAKNIQYF	TGTGCCAGCTCAGCCGACAGGGTGAGGGTGGCCAAAAACATTCAGTACTTC
TRBV7-2	TRBJ1-5	few	-	CASSSPAGGLISNQPQHF	TGTGCCAGCAGCTCTCCAGCGGGGGGGCTAATTAGCAATCAGCCCCAGCATTTT
TRBV20-1	TRBJ1-2	-	-	CSARSGQDYTF	TGCAGTGCTAGATCTGGGCAGGACTACACCTTC
TRBV5-1	TRBJ1-1	-	-	CASSLIFQGGLVNTEAFF	TGCGCCAGCAGCTTAATTTTTCAGGGAGGGCTGGTGAACACTGAAGCTTTCTTT
TRBV3-1/TRBV3-2	TRBJ2-1	-	TRBD2	CASSQPGGEQFF	TGTGCCAGCAGCCAACCGGGGGGAGAGCAGTTCTTC
TRBV9	TRBJ1-2	-	-	CASSVDQGGYGYTF	TGTGCCAGCAGCGTAGATCAGGGAGGCTATGGCTACACCTTC
TRBV5-1	TRBJ2-3	-	TRBD2	CASKERGSTDTQYF	TGCGCCAGCAAAGAGCGGGGGAGCACAGATACGCAGTATTTT
TRBV27	TRBJ2-3	-	-	CASTTGTTKRDTQYF	TGTGCCAGCACCACGGGGACAACCAAGAGAGATACGCAGTATTTT
TRBV27	TRBJ2-6	-	-	CASSARLGTRRDRANVLTF	TGTGCCAGCAGTGCGCGTCTCGGGACACGCCGCGACAGGGCCAACGTCCTGACTTTC
TRBV7-9	TRBJ1-1	-	-	CASSLSTGGGEAFF	TGTGCCAGCAGCCTCTCGACGGGGGGCGGTGAAGCTTTCTTT
TRBV30	TRBJ1-2	-	TRBD1	CAWRTGEIGGYTF	TGTGCCTGGAGGACAGGGGAAATCGGTGGCTACACCTTC
TRBV18	TRBJ2-5	-	-	CASSLEQALWRETQYF	TGTGCCAGCTCCCTCGAACAGGCTCTTTGGCGAGAGACCCAGTACTTC
TRBV5-4	TRBJ2-3	-	TRBD2	CASSSAGGISDTQYF	TGTGCCAGCAGCTCAGCGGGGGGGATTTCAGATACGCAGTATTTT
TRBV19	TRBJ2-1	-	-	CALGYNEQFF	TGTGCCCTCGGGTACAATGAGCAGTTCTTC
TRBV5-1	TRBJ2-7	-	-	CASSSQGIRNEQYF	TGCGCCAGCAGTTCTCAGGGTATAAGGAACGAGCAGTACTTC
TRBV9	TRBJ1-1	-	TRBD1	CASSVLQGAVTEAFF	TGTGCCAGCAGTGTATTGCAGGGGGCGGTCACTGAAGCTTTCTTT
TRBV6-5	TRBJ2-2	-	-	CASRADKILTGELFF	TGTGCCAGCAGGGCAGACAAAATACTCACCGGGGAGCTGTTTTTT
TRBV14	TRBJ2-1	once	-	CASSPDRTVYNEQFF	TGTGCCAGCAGCCCAGACAGGACAGTCTACAATGAGCAGTTCTTC
TRBV5-6	TRBJ2-7	-	TRBD1	CASRLTGTGSPNEQYF	TGTGCCAGCAGGTTAACCGGGACAGGGAGTCCCAACGAGCAGTACTTC
TRBV2	TRBJ2-5	-	TRBD2	CASMGPSSGGTQYF	TGTGCCAGCATGGGCCCATCTAGCGGGGGGACCCAGTACTTC
TRBV19	TRBJ2-5	-	TRBD1	CASKDRGLLDGGETQYF	TGTGCCAGTAAGGACAGGGGGCTACTAGATGGTGGAGAGACCCAGTACTTC
TRBV6-5	TRBJ2-7	-	-	CASSYGVGGRYEQYF	TGTGCCAGCAGTTACGGTGTCGGAGGGCGCTACGAGCAGTACTTC
TRBV4-1	TRBJ2-5	-	TRBD2	CASSQRGLAGGETQYF	TGCGCCAGCAGCCAACGGGGACTAGCGGGGGGAGAGACCCAGTACTTC
TRBV5-1	TRBJ1-2	-	TRBD1	CASSLANRGSYTF	TGCGCCAGCAGCTTGGCCAACAGGGGAAGCTACACCTTC
TRBV12-3/TRBV12-4	TRBJ1-1	-	-	CASSFIGREQAFF	TGTGCCAGCAGTTTTATCGGCCGGGAACAAGCTTTCTTT
TRBV28	TRBJ2-7	few	TRBD1	CASRGTGVSYEQYF	TGTGCCAGCAGGGGGACAGGCGTATCCTACGAGCAGTACTTC
TRBV11-2	TRBJ1-6	-	-	CASSSPRRQSGSYNSPLHF	TGTGCCAGCAGCTCACCTCGGCGTCAGTCGGGGTCCTATAATTCACCCCTCCACTTT
TRBV7-7	TRBJ2-5	-	TRBD2	CASSDRLAGGFRETQYF	TGTGCTAGCAGCGATCGACTAGCGGGGGGGTTTCGAGAGACCCAGTACTTC
TRBV9	TRBJ1-1	-	-	CASSARHTGNTEAFF	TGTGCCAGCAGCGCGCGCCATACAGGGAACACTGAAGCTTTCTTT
TRBV12-1	TRBJ1-2	-	-	CASSPDWSYGYTF	TGTGCCAGCAGCCCAGACTGGTCCTATGGCTACACCTTC
TRBV30	TRBJ1-2	-	TRBD1	CAWRRDRPYGYTF	TGTGCCTGGAGGAGGGACAGGCCATATGGCTACACCTTC
TRBV2	TRBJ1-6	-	-	CASSEETTYNSPLHF	TGTGCCAGCAGTGAAGAAACAACCTATAATTCACCCCTCCACTTT
TRBV6-5	TRBJ1-1	-	-	CASTKMTGGTEAFF	TGTGCCAGCACCAAAATGACGGGGGGGACTGAAGCTTTCTTT
TRBV5-8	TRBJ1-5	-	-	CASSVMNQPQHF	TGTGCCAGCAGCGTAATGAATCAGCCCCAGCATTTT
TRBV27	TRBJ1-5	-	TRBD1	CASADRGGPEPQHF	TGTGCCAGCGCAGACAGGGGGGGTCCGGAGCCCCAGCATTTT
TRBV7-2	TRBJ1-1	-	-	CASSLDGGTTEAFF	TGTGCCAGCAGCTTAGATGGGGGGACCACTGAAGCTTTCTTT
TRBV7-2	TRBJ2-1	-	-	CASSLFDEQFF	TGTGCCAGCAGCTTGTTCGATGAGCAGTTCTTC
TRBV3-1/TRBV3-2	TRBJ2-7	-	-	CASSQDPGSEQYF	TGTGCCAGCAGCCAAGATCCGGGGAGCGAGCAGTACTTC
TRBV28	TRBJ2-7	-	TRBD2	CASSSPSGGADEQYF	TGTGCCAGCAGTTCGCCTAGCGGGGGGGCCGATGAGCAGTACTTC